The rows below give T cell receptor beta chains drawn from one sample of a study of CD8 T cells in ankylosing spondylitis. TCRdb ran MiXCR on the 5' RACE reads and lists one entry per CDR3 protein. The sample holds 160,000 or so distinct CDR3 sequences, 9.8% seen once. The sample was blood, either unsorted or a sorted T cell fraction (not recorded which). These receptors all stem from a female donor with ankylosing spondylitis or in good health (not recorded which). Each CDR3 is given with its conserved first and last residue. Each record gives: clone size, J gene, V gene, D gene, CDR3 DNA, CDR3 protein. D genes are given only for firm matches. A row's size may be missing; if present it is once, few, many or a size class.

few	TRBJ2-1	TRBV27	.	TGTGCCAGCAGTTTATCGGGGGGAAGGCCCTACAATGAGCAGTTCTTC	CASSLSGGRPYNEQFF
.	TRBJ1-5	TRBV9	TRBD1	TGTGCCAGCAGCCCCCACCCGGGACAGATCAATCAGCCCCAGCATTTT	CASSPHPGQINQPQHF
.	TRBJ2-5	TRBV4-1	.	TGCGCCAGCAGCCAAGTTTTAACGGGAAGGGAGACCCAGTACTTC	CASSQVLTGRETQYF
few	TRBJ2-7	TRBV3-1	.	TGTGCCAGCAGCCAAGATTTTGTTGCCTACGAGCAGTACTTC	CASSQDFVAYEQYF
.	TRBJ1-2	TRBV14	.	TGTGCCAGCAGCCATCTAGCCAGGGGAGAGGATGGCTACACCTTC	CASSHLARGEDGYTF
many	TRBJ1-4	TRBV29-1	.	TGCAGCGTTGGTGGGGACGGAACTAATGAAAAACTGTTTTTT	CSVGGDGTNEKLFF
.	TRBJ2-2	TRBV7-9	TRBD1	TGTGCCAGCAGCCTGGGACAGCGGACCGGGGAGCTGTTTTTT	CASSLGQRTGELFF
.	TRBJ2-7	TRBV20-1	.	TGCAGTGCTCCACAACCTGGGACGGGCTACGAGCAGTACTTC	CSAPQPGTGYEQYF
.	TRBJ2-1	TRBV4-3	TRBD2	TGCGCCAGCAGCCCCGGACTAGCGGGAGCGAGAGGGGCCAATGAGCAGTTCTTC	CASSPGLAGARGANEQFF
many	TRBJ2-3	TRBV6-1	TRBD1	TGTGCCAGCAATCCGGGACAGAGCTCCACAGATACGCAGTATTTT	CASNPGQSSTDTQYF
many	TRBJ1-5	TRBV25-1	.	TGTGCCAGCAGTGAGGCGGGGAATCAGCCCCAGCATTTT	CASSEAGNQPQHF
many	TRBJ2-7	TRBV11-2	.	TGTGCCAGCAGCTTTGGACCCACCTACGAGCAGTACTTC	CASSFGPTYEQYF
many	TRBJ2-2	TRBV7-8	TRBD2	TGTGCCAGCAGCTTCCCGGGAGGGGGTTCCGGGGAGCTGTTTTTT	CASSFPGGGSGELFF
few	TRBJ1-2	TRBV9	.	TGTGCCAGCAGCGTAGCTGGAAATAACTATGGCTACACCTTC	CASSVAGNNYGYTF
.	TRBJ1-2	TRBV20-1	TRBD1	TGCAGTGCCCCCGGGACAGGGGGTCCCCATGGCTACACCTTC	CSAPGTGGPHGYTF
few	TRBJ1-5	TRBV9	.	TGTGCCAGCAGCGTAGGATCAGGGAGTGGGCAGCCCCAGCATTTT	CASSVGSGSGQPQHF
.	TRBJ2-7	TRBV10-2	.	TGCGCCAGCAGGCCGGGTCCAGGGGACTACGAGCAGTACTTC	CASRPGPGDYEQYF
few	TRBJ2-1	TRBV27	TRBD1	TGTGCCAGCAGTTTATACGGGACAGATCCTTACAATGAGCAGTTCTTC	CASSLYGTDPYNEQFF
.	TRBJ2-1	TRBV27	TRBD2	TGTGCCAGCAGTTTACCCCCGGGACTAGGACACAATGAGCAGTTCTTC	CASSLPPGLGHNEQFF
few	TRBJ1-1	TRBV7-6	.	TGTGCCAGCAGCCCCACCCAGGGGGAAGCTTTCTTT	CASSPTQGEAFF
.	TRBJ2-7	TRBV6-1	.	TGTGCCAGCTCTCCATTCCCCGGGACATTACCCTACGAGCAGTACTTC	CASSPFPGTLPYEQYF
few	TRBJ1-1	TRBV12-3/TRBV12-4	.	TGTGCCAGCAGTTGGAAAGCGAACACTGAAGCTTTCTTT	CASSWKANTEAFF
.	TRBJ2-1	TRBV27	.	TGTGCCAGCAGTACCCCCGGGCCCATCAGGAACAATGAGCAGTTCTTC	CASSTPGPIRNNEQFF
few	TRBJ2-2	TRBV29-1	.	TGCAGCGTTGAAGTTGGCCGGAACACCGGGGAGCTGTTTTTT	CSVEVGRNTGELFF
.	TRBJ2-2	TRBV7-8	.	TGTGCCAGCAGCTTAGGGGACGGAACCGGGGAGCTGTTTTTT	CASSLGDGTGELFF
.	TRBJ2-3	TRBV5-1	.	TGCGCCAGCAGCTTAGGCGAGGGCACAGATACGCAGTATTTT	CASSLGEGTDTQYF
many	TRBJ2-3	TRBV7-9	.	TGTGCCAGCAGCTTGTTGACAGATACGCAGTATTTT	CASSLLTDTQYF